The TCR beta chain under discussion was sequenced for a study of TIL therapy for anti-PD-1-resistant metastatic lung cancer. In the study overall: Median patient age was approximately 58, ranging about 38-75 years.

Germline CDR1 SGHTA, CDR2 FQGTGA. The CDR3 sequence is 14 residues long. V dropped 2 bases and J dropped 5 bases, with 12 bases sitting between them. This clone was detected a few times. This sample's time point: pre-treatment sample, taken before nivolumab and TIL therapy. The tumor samples were excised metastases, mostly pleural nodules or supraclavicular lymph nodes. The libraries were made with immunoSEQ v3. The data were produced by immunoSEQ multiplex PCR, yet TCRdb's version contains in-frame clones alone and is incomplete. Among 45,000 to 50,000 clones listed, about two thirds were seen once. The sample here was tumor tissue, taken at baseline. The chain carries TRBV7-3 and TRBJ2-5; D may be TRBD1 or TRBD2 (5 bases each). The clonotype originates from a person between 30 and 79 years old with non-small cell lung cancer. The CDR3 sequence is CASSLGGYRETQYF. The CDR3 DNA reads as TGTGCCAGCAGCTTAGGGGGTTATCGGGAGACCCAGTACTTC.